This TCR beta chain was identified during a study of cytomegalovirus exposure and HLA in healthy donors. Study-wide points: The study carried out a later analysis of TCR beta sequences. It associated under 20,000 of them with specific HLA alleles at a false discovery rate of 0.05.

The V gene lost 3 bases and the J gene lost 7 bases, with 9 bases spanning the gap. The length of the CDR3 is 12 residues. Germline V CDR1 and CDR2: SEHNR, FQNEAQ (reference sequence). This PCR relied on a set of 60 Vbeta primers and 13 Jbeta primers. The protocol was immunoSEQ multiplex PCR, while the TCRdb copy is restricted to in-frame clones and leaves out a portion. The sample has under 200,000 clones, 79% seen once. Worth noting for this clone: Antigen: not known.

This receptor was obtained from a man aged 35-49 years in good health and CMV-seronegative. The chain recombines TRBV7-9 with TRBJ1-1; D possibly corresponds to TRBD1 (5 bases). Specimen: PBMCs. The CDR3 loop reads CASSFPGGEAFF. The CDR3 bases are TGTGCCAGCAGCTTCCCCGGGGGTGAAGCTTTCTTT.